The rows below give T cell receptor beta chains drawn from one sample of a study of blood T cell repertoires in COVID-19. The data were produced by immunoSEQ multiplex PCR, yet TCRdb's version contains in-frame clones alone and is incomplete. The repertoire includes some 170,000 clones, 90% of them detected once, and around 17% sits in the top ten. The sample comprised peripheral blood. These receptors all stem from a man between 60 and 75 years old with active or convalescent COVID-19. Both conserved end residues are part of each CDR3. A D gene is named only where the DNA matches it firmly. Size tells how often a clone was seen (once, few, many) or the class of an expanded clone, and some rows leave it out.

size,D,V,J,DNA,CDR3
once,-,TRBV9,TRBJ1-4,TGTGCCAGCAGCGTCCAGGGCGCGGGGCGCGTTGAAAAACTGTTTTTT,CASSVQGAGRVEKLFF
few,TRBD1,TRBV7-2,TRBJ1-2,TGTGCCAGCAGCTTAGAAACCTCCGGGACAGACTTCTATGGCTACACCTTC,CASSLETSGTDFYGYTF
-,TRBD2,TRBV7-6,TRBJ2-1,TGTGCCAGCAGCTTAGGGACTAGCGGGAGGGCACGGGGGTCGGGCAATGAGCAGTTCTTC,CASSLGTSGRARGSGNEQFF
-,-,TRBV5-4,TRBJ1-2,TGTGCCAGCAGCGCCCTGAATACAGGGAACTATGGCTACACCTTC,CASSALNTGNYGYTF
once,-,TRBV3-1/TRBV3-2,TRBJ1-2,TGTGCCAGCAGCCAAGCAGGTACCAGTTCGAACTATGGCTACACCTTC,CASSQAGTSSNYGYTF
-,-,TRBV9,TRBJ1-1,TGTGCCAGCAGCGTCTTAGGACAGAACACTGAAGCTTTCTTT,CASSVLGQNTEAFF
-,TRBD1,TRBV5-1,TRBJ1-4,TGCGCCAGCAGCACAGGGGACGGGGGTGAAAAACTGTTTTTT,CASSTGDGGEKLFF
-,-,TRBV3-1/TRBV3-2,TRBJ1-3,TGTGCCAGCAGCCAACAAACAGGGCCTGGAAACACCATATATTTT,CASSQQTGPGNTIYF
-,-,TRBV6-1,TRBJ1-2,TGTGCCAGCAGTGACGTCGGTGGCTACACCTTC,CASSDVGGYTF
-,-,TRBV6-5,TRBJ2-5,TGTGCCATCGAAGGACAGAACCAAGAGACCCAGTACTTC,CAIEGQNQETQYF
-,-,TRBV18,TRBJ1-1,TGTGCCAGCTCATTAATCACAGGGCCCACTGAAGCTTTCTTT,CASSLITGPTEAFF
-,TRBD2,TRBV18,TRBJ2-1,TGTGCCAGCTCCGACTGGGAGCGGGGGAACAATGAGCAGTTCTTC,CASSDWERGNNEQFF
-,TRBD1,TRBV6-6,TRBJ1-5,TGTGCCAGCAGTACAGGACAGGGGAGTACTCAGCCCCAGCATTTT,CASSTGQGSTQPQHF
once,-,TRBV21-1,TRBJ2-2,TGTGCCAGCAGCAAAATCTTCAGGGCGGGGACCGGGGAGCTGTTTTTT,CASSKIFRAGTGELFF
-,TRBD2,TRBV7-6,TRBJ2-7,TGTGCCAGCAGCCCCGTAGCGGGGGGCCCCTACGAGCAGTACTTC,CASSPVAGGPYEQYF
-,TRBD2,TRBV29-1,TRBJ2-3,TGCAGCGTTGTCCGCCTGAGCGGGACTAGTGGAGATACGCAGTATTTT,CSVVRLSGTSGDTQYF
-,-,TRBV5-6,TRBJ1-1,TGTGCCAGCAGCTTGGCGAGCTATGAAGCTTTCTTT,CASSLASYEAFF
-,TRBD1,TRBV7-9,TRBJ1-1,TGTGCCAGCAGCCCACAGGGGGAGGGTACGGACACTGAAGCTTTCTTT,CASSPQGEGTDTEAFF
once,-,TRBV12-3/TRBV12-4,TRBJ2-7,TGTGCCAGCAGTTTATCGGGGGAAATGGAGTACTTC,CASSLSGEMEYF